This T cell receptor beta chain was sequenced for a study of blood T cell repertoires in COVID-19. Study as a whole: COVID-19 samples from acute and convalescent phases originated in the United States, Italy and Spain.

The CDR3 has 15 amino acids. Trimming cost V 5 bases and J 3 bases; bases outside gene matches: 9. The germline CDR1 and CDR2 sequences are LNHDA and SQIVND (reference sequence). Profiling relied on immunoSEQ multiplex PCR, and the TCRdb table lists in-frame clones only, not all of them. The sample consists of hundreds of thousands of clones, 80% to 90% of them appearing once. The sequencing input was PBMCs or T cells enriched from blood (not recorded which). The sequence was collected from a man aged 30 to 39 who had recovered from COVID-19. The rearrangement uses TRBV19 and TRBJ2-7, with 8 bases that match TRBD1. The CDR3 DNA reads TGTGCCAGTAGTGCGAGCGGACAGGGAGTCTACGAGCAGTACTTC. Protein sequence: CASSASGQGVYEQYF.